The clone carrying this T cell receptor beta chain was found many times. Its specificity is not known. MiXCR was run by TCRdb on the multiplex PCR reads, yielding one entry per CDR3 protein. The table records some 200,000 distinct CDR3 sequences, 31% of them present only once. These data belong to a study of breast tumors, draining lymph nodes, adjacent tissues. Per germline, CDR1 SNHLY and CDR2 FYNNEI. Deletions cut 1 base from V and 3 bases from J, with 13 bases between. The CDR3 sequence is 15 residues long. Axillary draining lymph nodes of breast cancer patients supplied the node samples. General observations from the study: Tumor TCR diversity was below lymph nodes but above nontumor tissue. Compared with basal-like, luminal-like tumors shared significantly more repertoire with nontumor tissue.

The rearrangement links TRBV2 to TRBJ2-7; no reliable D call. Material for sequencing was axillary lymph node tissue. The receptor was isolated from a female donor with breast cancer. Some clones in this sample may be carry-over from other donors' samples. The CDR3 loop reads CASSEEGRRLYEQYF. CDR3 DNA: TGTGCCAGCAGTGAAGAAGGCAGGAGACTCTACGAGCAGTACTTC.